This entry lists 3 T cell receptor beta chains sequenced from one sample in a study of blood T cell repertoires in COVID-19. The table came from immunoSEQ multiplex PCR; TCRdb's copy has only in-frame clones and leaves some out. The table has some 100,000 clones, around four fifths seen once. The sample taken for sequencing was peripheral blood. The receptors stem from a man between 50 and 59 years old with active or convalescent COVID-19.

The chain combines TRBV6-1 with TRBJ1-5; D gene unclear. Trimming shortened V by 2 bases and J by 6 bases, and 5 bases separated the two germline ends. This CDR3 comprises 12 residues. The V gene's germline CDR1 is MNHNS and CDR2 SASEGT. In nucleotides, the CDR3 is TGTGCCAGCAGTGAATTCAGTCAGCCCCAGCATTTT. Amino acids: CASSEFSQPQHF.

V and J are TRBV19 and TRBJ1-5; D may be TRBD1 (6 bases). Per the germline V gene, CDR1 is LNHDA and CDR2 is SQIVND (reference sequence). V was trimmed by 3 bases and J by 3 bases, leaving 18 bases between them. This CDR3 region has 17 residues. CDR3 bases: TGTGCCAGTAGTATGGGCAGCCGGGACATCGCCAATCAGCCCCAGCATTTT. This encodes CASSMGSRDIANQPQHF.

The rearrangement uses TRBV5-4 and TRBJ1-1; tentatively, D is TRBD1 (6 bases). CDR1 SGHNT and CDR2 YYREEE come from the germline V gene (reference sequence). V lost 0 bases, J lost 6 bases, and 12 bases lay in between. The CDR3 length is 14 residues. The CDR3 DNA reads TGTGCCAGCAGCTTGGGGGGGCGGGAGGCTGAAGCTTTCTTT. This gives the protein CASSLGGREAEAFF.